The entry below describes one TCR beta chain. Its specificity is unknown. From the RT-PCR reads, TCRdb called clonotypes with MiXCR, one entry per CDR3 protein. The table has hundreds of thousands of distinct CDR3 sequences, 11% seen once. Unmatched junction bases numbered 9, after V lost 5 bases and J lost 3 bases. Germline CDR1 and CDR2: SGHTA and FQGNSA. The CDR3 length is 15 residues. These data come from a study of response to subunit inactivated influenza vaccine. Study-wide points: Each seasonal flu vaccination may recruit only limited new T cells, authors suggested.

Sequencing was performed on PBMCs from blood, taken about 6 weeks after vaccination. This TCR was sampled from a man aged 50-59 years who received an inactivated influenza vaccine. The rearrangement uses TRBV7-2 and TRBJ2-7, with 8 bases identical to TRBD1. CDR3 sequence (DNA): TGTGCCAGCAGCGGAGTGGGACAGGCCAACTACGAGCAGTACTTC. This encodes CASSGVGQANYEQYF.